This T cell receptor beta chain was identified in a study of CXCR3-negative and CXCR3-positive naive CD8 T cells. The study, taken as a whole, reports: The study found more hydrophobic TRB CDR3s in CXCR3-positive naive cells than in CXCR3-negative naive cells.

Every individual CD8+ T cell subset underwent sorting in triplicate at 270,000 or so cells apiece. This CDR3 is built from 16 residues. Germline V gene data show CDR1 as MNHNS and CDR2 as SASEGT. Of note for this clonotype: Its cognate antigen is unknown.

The study made its TRB cDNA libraries by 5' RACE, adding UMI labels. Reanalyzing the 5' RACE reads, TCRdb keeps one entry per CDR3 protein, without DNA. Its table lists about 60,000 distinct CDR3 sequences. This chain links TRBV6-1 with TRBJ1-4; lacking DNA, the TRBD1 call made by TCRdb goes unchecked. Sequences were obtained from naive CXCR3+ CD8+ T cells from blood. The sample's subset: CD45RO-CCR7+CD27+CD95- naive CD8+ T cells expressing CXCR3 (TNR3+). This clonotype originated in a human donor in good health. Some clones in this sample may be carry-over from other donors' samples. The CDR3 is CASSATSGQGNEKLFF.